The present T cell receptor (beta chain) was sequenced within a study of shared clonotypes between healthy human individuals. General study results and limits: Estimated richness was generally greater in naive than memory subsets.

Profiling relied on immunoSEQ multiplex PCR, and the TCRdb table lists in-frame clones only, not all of them. The table records some 200,000 clones, 60% to 75% of them present only once. The length of the CDR3 is 13 residues. From germline, CDR1 is SGHRS and CDR2 YFSETQ. Deletions cut 4 bases from V and 3 bases from J, with 10 bases between. Comment on this clone: Its antigen is unknown.

This clonotype originated in a man aged 30-40 years in good health. V usage is TRBV5-1 and J usage is TRBJ1-2; weak D call: TRBD1 (5 bases). Sequenced: memory CD4+ T cells sorted from blood. Subset reported: CD45RA-negative fraction. CDR3 protein: CASSPSTDYGYTF. CDR3 DNA sequence: TGCGCCAGCAGCCCGTCGACAGACTATGGCTACACCTTC.